One sample yielded the 14 T cell receptor beta chains listed below, sequenced in a study of OX40 agonist ivuxolimab in advanced cancers. Sequencing used immunoSEQ multiplex PCR; TCRdb keeps in-frame clones, though not all of them. The data contain about 83,000 clones, 91% of them singletons. Sequenced material: CD4+ or CD8+ T cells sorted from blood, taken in a trial of the OX40 agonist ivuxolimab. These receptors were taken from an adult with an advanced solid tumor such as melanoma, head and neck, liver or kidney cancer.

This sequence joins TRBV25-1 and TRBJ2-1; 9 bases match TRBD2. Germline-derived CDR1 and CDR2 are MGHDK and SYGVNS. This CDR3 spans 14 amino acids. V was pared by 4 bases and J by 15 bases, with 13 bases of the junction left unmatched. CDR3 coding DNA: TGTGCCAGCAGTGCCCCGGGACTAGCTAACGGTGTGTTCTTC. This translates into CASSAPGLANGVFF.

V gene TRBV4-2 combines with J gene TRBJ1-5, with D maybe TRBD1 (5 bases). Germline CDR1 LGHNA, CDR2 YNFKEQ. V was trimmed by 0 bases and J by 7 bases, leaving 13 bases between them. The CDR3 has 15 residues. The CDR3 loop is CASSQDLGGVQPQHF. In nucleotides, the CDR3 is TGTGCCAGCAGCCAAGATCTTGGGGGGGTACAGCCCCAGCATTTT.

The J gene is TRBJ1-4, the V gene TRBV29-1; D is unresolved. Per germline, CDR1 SQVTM and CDR2 ANQGSEA. The CDR3 runs 13 residues. The germline V and J ends were trimmed by 6 bases and 11 bases, with 19 bases remaining between them. Here the CDR3 reads CSVYWTGNRKLFF. CDR3 in DNA: TGCAGCGTCTACTGGACTGGGAATCGGAAACTGTTTTTT.

This clone was detected a few times. The J gene is TRBJ2-1, the V gene TRBV29-1; 9 positions match TRBD2. Germline CDR1 and CDR2: SQVTM and ANQGSEA. The CDR3 consists of 13 residues. With V trimmed by 5 bases and J by 5 bases, 4 bases remained unmatched. The CDR3 DNA reads TGCAGCGTTCGGCTAGCGGGGAACAATGAGCAGTTCTTC. Protein sequence: CSVRLAGNNEQFF.

The CDR3 spells CASRRTGNEQFF. CDR3 sequence (DNA): TGTGCCAGCAGAAGAACGGGCAATGAGCAGTTCTTC. The chain links TRBV7-9 to TRBJ2-1; unclear D gene. V was pared by 6 bases and J by 6 bases, with 9 bases between. This CDR3 is built from 12 residues. Germline values: CDR1 SEHNR, CDR2 FQNEAQ (reference sequence).

The chain combines TRBV4-3 with TRBJ2-3; the D gene is possibly TRBD1 (7 bases). Trimming removed 1 base from V and 4 bases from J, with 12 bases in between. Germline CDR1 and CDR2: LGHNA and YSLEER. CDR3 length equals 15 residues. CDR3 bases: TGCGCCAGCAGCCAAGGAGACAGGGAGGCAGATACGCAGTATTTT. Protein product: CASSQGDREADTQYF.

The chain combines TRBV9 with TRBJ2-3; D gene uncertain. CDR3 length: 14 residues. Germline lookup yields CDR1 SGDLS and CDR2 YYNGEE. V was clipped by 0 bases and J by 6 bases, with 11 bases between them. The CDR3 loop is CASSVGYQRDTQYF. The CDR3 DNA is TGTGCCAGCAGCGTAGGCTATCAGAGGGATACGCAGTATTTT.

This chain joins TRBV30 and TRBJ2-7, with D perhaps matching TRBD1 or TRBD2 (5 bases each). The V gene's germline CDR1 is GTSNPN and CDR2 SVGIG (reference sequence). The CDR3 has 14 amino acids. Trimming left V 1 base short and J 3 bases short, with 13 bases between. The DNA for the CDR3 is TGTGCCTGGAGTGGGGGGTCGTCCATCTACGAGCAGTACTTC. Protein product: CAWSGGSSIYEQYF.

This chain connects TRBV27 to TRBJ1-5, with D unclear. The germline V gene has CDR1 MNHEY and CDR2 SMNVEV (reference sequence). This CDR3 region has 13 residues. The V gene lost 4 bases and the J gene lost 0 bases, with 4 bases spanning the gap. CDR3 region: CASSYHSNQPQHF. The DNA of the CDR3 is TGTGCCAGCAGTTACCATAGCAATCAGCCCCAGCATTTT.

The chain uses TRBV4-3 and TRBJ1-6; D is undetermined. The CDR3 loop spans 16 amino acids. CDR1 and CDR2 from the germline V gene are LGHNA and YSLEER. The V gene lost 0 bases and the J gene lost 3 bases, with 9 bases spanning the gap. In DNA, the CDR3 is TGCGCCAGCAGCCAAGAGCCAGTGCTCTATAATTCACCCCTCCACTTT. This translates into CASSQEPVLYNSPLHF.

This rearrangement joins TRBV4-2 to TRBJ1-2, with a weak D call TRBD1 (5 bases). The CDR3 covers 16 residues. V shed 0 bases and J shed 5 bases, with 16 bases lying between them. Germline V lookup: CDR1 LGHNA, CDR2 YNFKEQ. CDR3 DNA sequence: TGTGCCAGCAGCCAAGAGGTCCGACAGCCGGGGTATGGCTACACCTTC. Its protein is CASSQEVRQPGYGYTF.

This chain joins TRBV4-3 and TRBJ1-2, with 7 bases matching TRBD1. Germline CDR1 is LGHNA and CDR2 is YSLEER. The CDR3 covers 14 residues. The trim removed 3 bases at V and 7 bases at J, leaving 8 bases unmatched. CDR3 in amino acids: CASSQDRSPSGYTF. Here the CDR3 DNA reads TGCGCCAGCAGCCAGGACAGGAGCCCTTCTGGCTACACCTTC.

The chain joins TRBV5-6 to TRBJ2-1, with 7 bases aligning to TRBD2. The CDR3 has 18 amino acids. The V segment lost 3 bases and the J segment 4 bases; nucleotides outside the gene matches: 16. From germline, CDR1 is SGHDT and CDR2 YYEEEE. CDR3 sequence (DNA): TGTGCCAGCAGCTCGACTAGCTTCCCCCCTGCGAGATACAATGAGCAGTTCTTC. Its translation: CASSSTSFPPARYNEQFF.

The chain recombines TRBV30 with TRBJ1-5; D unresolved. The CDR3 consists of 13 residues. V lost 0 bases and J lost 5, with 8 bases in between. The germline V gene encodes CDR1 GTSNPN and CDR2 SVGIG (reference sequence). The CDR3 is CAWSVEGDQPQHF. The DNA for the CDR3 is TGTGCCTGGAGTGTAGAAGGTGATCAGCCCCAGCATTTT.